The entry below gives a single T cell receptor beta chain sequence along with its context. It has no known antigen specificity. Within one base of it there is no much larger clone, and no base qualities were kept. Mismatch repair deficiency in every enrolled patient was established by polymerase chain reaction or immunohistochemistry. TCR sequencing was carried out for three patients who responded to pembrolizumab therapy. Pembrolizumab PD-1 blockade was prospectively tested in advanced mismatch repair-deficient cancers, regardless of tissue of origin, in the phase II trial. Serial peripheral blood T cell samples were collected before and at multiple times after starting PD-1 blockade. Blood sampling times were reported as weeks after the first pembrolizumab dose. This specimen belongs to a study of PD-1 blockade in mismatch repair-deficient tumors (dated by TCRdb to 2016 to 2017). Study-wide context: Between late 2013 and September 2016, roughly 84 consecutive patients with around twelve mismatch repair-deficient cancer types, all previously treated and progressing, were enrolled in the trial. Deep sequencing of TCR CDR3 regions was used to track tumor-associated T cell clones in peripheral blood of patients responding to PD-1 blockade.

The receptor library was made with the immunoSEQ multiplex PCR assay. TCRdb carries this immuneACCESS record with in-frame sequences only. Its versions omit some clonotypes, under half of them owing to an unresolved V gene in the studies checked, with the rest unexplained. In this sample the table shows around 100,000 clones, about four fifths of which occur a single time. In total, the top ten clones hold about 6.3% of the sample. The paper's findings and limits, for the study overall: Tumor-resident clones, often undetectable in blood before treatment, expanded rapidly after pembrolizumab and then contracted, generally before radiologic responses.

This clonotype originated in an adult with mismatch repair-deficient cancer. Specimen: peripheral blood, collected 36 weeks after starting pembrolizumab.

CDR3 region: CATSRAGRETQYF. The sequence in DNA is TGTGCCACCAGCAGGGCAGGGCGGGAGACCCAGTACTTC. This sequence uses TRBV15 and TRBJ2-5; the best D guess is TRBD1, with 5 bases matching. Including cysteine and phenylalanine, the CDR3 has 13 amino acids. The entry retains the CDR3 DNA only, 39 bases that are in frame from base 1. V was cut back by 3 bases and J by 5 bases, leaving a gap of 10 bases between them. The germline V gene (reference sequence) supplies CDR1 LNHNV and CDR2 YYDKDF.